The T cell receptor beta chain under discussion was sequenced for a study of blood T cell repertoires in COVID-19. Study background: The samples span acute and convalescent COVID-19 from the United States, Italy and Spain. Sources were T cells, B-cell-depleted T cells, or PBMCs; the material itself was cDNA or gDNA.

In the original processing: Amplification from reference gene primers served as the basis for estimated nucleated cell counts. Method: immunoSEQ multiplex PCR; TCRdb's copy keeps in-frame clones and lacks some. D and trimming come from the DNA, and the V and J calls and clone size come from that table. The table has roughly 100,000 clones, approximately 76% seen once. In germline, CDR1 is SGHVS, CDR2 FQNEAQ. The CDR3 has 15 residues. Losses at the gene ends were 6 bases for V and 1 base for J; bases not matched to a gene: 6. This clone showed up just once. The clonotype was recovered from a woman between 65 and 79 years old with acute or convalescent COVID-19. The source material was peripheral blood. The chain uses TRBV7-8 and TRBJ1-1; 9 positions match TRBD1. CDR3 DNA: TGTGCCAGCAGACCTACAGGGGGCGCGAACACTGAAGCTTTCTTT. This gives the protein CASRPTGGANTEAFF.